What follows is one T cell receptor beta chain and its context. The data were taken from a study of blood T cell repertoires in COVID-19. Study-level information: The United States, Italy and Spain provided the acute and convalescent COVID-19 samples. The cDNA or gDNA used as material had been derived from T cells, B-cell-depleted T cells, or PBMCs.

In the original workflow: Amplifying reference gene primers gave estimates of nucleated cell counts. Assay: immunoSEQ multiplex PCR; the TCRdb copy retains only in-frame clones and omits some. V and J calls and clone size come straight from that table; D and trimming were deduced from the DNA. This table has under 200,000 clones, roughly 86% appearing once. This CDR3 is built from 15 residues. Germline V CDR1 and CDR2: MNHEY, SVGAGI. The V gene end was trimmed by 5 bases and the J gene end by 11 bases; junction bases not matched to a gene: 12. The receptor was isolated from a man between 65 and 85 years old with acute or convalescent COVID-19. The sequencing sample was made of peripheral blood. V and J are TRBV6-5 and TRBJ1-6, with TRBD1 matching over 7 bases. The DNA for the CDR3 is TGTGCCAGCAGTCTCTTACAGGGGTTCGAGACACCCCTCCACTTT. It translates to CASSLLQGFETPLHF.